These T cell receptor beta chains were read from a single sample in a study of T-cell memory formation after mild COVID-19. Via MiXCR, TCRdb re-called the 5' RACE reads, giving one row per CDR3 protein. This table holds 250,000 to 300,000 distinct CDR3 sequences, 15% to 20% found once. Specimen: PBMCs or a T cell subset sorted from them (not recorded which). These receptors came from a man between 18 and 29 years old who had mild COVID-19 (a few samples of this study predate the infection). Cell type and time point are not known. CDR3s include the opening cysteine and the closing phenylalanine or tryptophan. D genes are given only for firm matches. Some rows have no size entry. The others give once, few or many, or a class for an expanded clone.

many	TRBV10-3	TRBJ2-5	TRBD2	TGTGCCACCAGAGGGAGGGAAGGGCAAGAGACCCAGTACTTC	CATRGREGQETQYF
few	TRBV4-1	TRBJ2-1	TRBD1	TGCGCCAGCAGCCTCCAGCACAGGGGAGTCAATGAGCAGTTCTTC	CASSLQHRGVNEQFF
once	TRBV27	TRBJ1-1	-	TGTGCCAGCCGCAGGGCGGTTGGGGACACTGAAGCTTTCTTT	CASRRAVGDTEAFF
few	TRBV19	TRBJ1-5	TRBD1	TGTGCCAGTCGGGGCAACAGGGGACGGGGTCAGCCCCAGCATTTT	CASRGNRGRGQPQHF
-	TRBV25-1	TRBJ1-4	TRBD1	TGTGCCAGCAGTGAATATCGACAGGGAGGTGAAAAACTGTTTTTT	CASSEYRQGGEKLFF
many	TRBV11-2	TRBJ1-2	-	TGTGCCAGCAGCGCAGCAGGGGACGGCGGGATCTATGGCTACACCTTC	CASSAAGDGGIYGYTF
many	TRBV6-4	TRBJ2-3	TRBD2	TGTGCCAGCAGTGAAGGAGCGGGGGCCGCAGATACGCAGTATTTT	CASSEGAGAADTQYF
few	TRBV7-9	TRBJ2-1	-	TGTGCCAGCAGCCTGGACTATCCGGGGTACAATGAGCAGTTCTTC	CASSLDYPGYNEQFF
-	TRBV7-8	TRBJ2-1	-	TGTGCCAGCAGCTCGTGGGGGCGGGGCTCCTACAATGAGCAGTTCTTC	CASSSWGRGSYNEQFF
few	TRBV20-1	TRBJ2-7	TRBD1	TGCAGTGGGGGACAGGGCTACGAGCAGTACTTC	CSGGQGYEQYF
few	TRBV7-2	TRBJ1-3	-	TGTGCCAGCAGCTTAGCGGCTAGTCCGACAGCCTACACCATATATTTT	CASSLAASPTAYTIYF
-	TRBV12-3/TRBV12-4	TRBJ1-2	-	TGTGCCAGCAGTCACTCCACAGGGTTACATGGCTACACCTTC	CASSHSTGLHGYTF
-	TRBV5-1	TRBJ2-2	TRBD2	TGCGCCAGCAGCGTAACTAGCGGGGGGGCAACGAACACCGGGGAGCTGTTTTTT	CASSVTSGGATNTGELFF
-	TRBV5-4	TRBJ1-3	-	TGTGCCAGCAGCTTTTATGCTGGAAACACCATATATTTT	CASSFYAGNTIYF
-	TRBV27	TRBJ1-6	-	TGTGCCAGCAGTTTTAGGTTTCCTACTTCACCCCTCCACTTT	CASSFRFPTSPLHF
-	TRBV10-3	TRBJ2-7	TRBD2	TGTGCCACCCTCCAGTGGGCGGGGGTCTCCTACGAGCAGTACTTC	CATLQWAGVSYEQYF
few	TRBV7-9	TRBJ1-4	TRBD1	TGTGCCAGCAGCCCAACTCCGGGACAGGGGAGGGAAAAACTGTTTTTT	CASSPTPGQGREKLFF
-	TRBV7-2	TRBJ1-6	TRBD1	TGTGCCAGCAGCCCCGGGACAGGAATTAATTCACCCCTCCACTTT	CASSPGTGINSPLHF
-	TRBV7-3	TRBJ2-2	-	TGTGCCAGCAGCCCATTTCGGAACACCGGGGAGCTGTTTTTT	CASSPFRNTGELFF
many	TRBV7-9	TRBJ2-5	-	TGTGCCAGCAGCTTTCGTGGGGCAGTAGGAGAGACCCAGTACTTC	CASSFRGAVGETQYF
few	TRBV7-8	TRBJ2-5	-	TGTGCCAGCAGCTTTGGTGGGGGGATGGGCTTGGAGACCCAGTACTTC	CASSFGGGMGLETQYF
-	TRBV11-2	TRBJ2-7	TRBD1	TGTGCCAGCAGCTCCATTATGGGCAGGGGGCACGAGCAGTACTTC	CASSSIMGRGHEQYF
few	TRBV12-3/TRBV12-4	TRBJ1-5	TRBD1	TGTGCCAGCAGCAGACAGGGGGCAGGTCAGCCCCAGCATTTT	CASSRQGAGQPQHF
-	TRBV24-1	TRBJ2-1	-	TGTGCCACCAGTGAACCAGGAAGAAATGAGCAGTTCTTC	CATSEPGRNEQFF
few	TRBV5-1	TRBJ2-1	-	TGCGCCAGCAGCCCGCCCGGGGGCAGGAATGAGCAGTTCTTC	CASSPPGGRNEQFF
few	TRBV7-6	TRBJ2-3	-	TGTGCCAGCAGCTGGCAGCCTACCCACCCGACACTCCCAGATACGCAGTATTTT	CASSWQPTHPTLPDTQYF
few	TRBV3-1	TRBJ1-2	-	TGTGCCAGCAGCCCTCTAGACACCGTCTATGGCTACACCTTC	CASSPLDTVYGYTF
few	TRBV4-2	TRBJ1-6	-	TGTGCCAGCAGCCAAGATCAGACGTATAATTCACCCCTCCACTTT	CASSQDQTYNSPLHF
-	TRBV20-1	TRBJ1-1	-	TGCAGGGCCCGCTCATTCGGGAATTACGCTGAAGCTTTCTTT	CRARSFGNYAEAFF
few	TRBV6-5	TRBJ2-3	-	TGTGCCAGCAGTTACTCTGTCGGAGGCAGAAGTACGCAGTATTTT	CASSYSVGGRSTQYF
few	TRBV6-1	TRBJ2-7	TRBD1	TGTGCCAGCAGTGCAAGACAGGGCTACGAGCAGTACTTC	CASSARQGYEQYF
few	TRBV11-2	TRBJ1-6	-	TGTGCCAGCAGCTTAGACTCCGAGAGGGCGGGGAATTCACCCCTCCACTTT	CASSLDSERAGNSPLHF
few	TRBV5-6	TRBJ1-1	-	TGTGCCAGCAGCTTGAGACCGTACACTGAAGCTTTCTTT	CASSLRPYTEAFF
-	TRBV28	TRBJ2-7	TRBD2	TGTGCCAGTACCCCTTACCCTAGCGGGGGCTACGAGCAGTACTTC	CASTPYPSGGYEQYF
many	TRBV7-6	TRBJ2-7	TRBD2	TGTGCCAGCAGCCAGGGACCAGGGAGGGAATCCTACGAGCAGTACTTC	CASSQGPGRESYEQYF
few	TRBV6-4	TRBJ2-3	-	TGTGCCAGCAGTGAAGGGAGATACACAGATACGCAGTATTTT	CASSEGRYTDTQYF
few	TRBV6-6	TRBJ1-5	-	TGTGCCAGCAGATGGGCTAATAGCAATCAGCCCCAGCATTTT	CASRWANSNQPQHF
-	TRBV4-1	TRBJ1-2	-	TGCGCCAGCAGCCAGACGACAAGTTACTATGGCTACACCTTC	CASSQTTSYYGYTF
-	TRBV5-1	TRBJ2-3	-	TGCGCCAGCAGCTTCGGAATTATAGGCACAGATACGCAGTATTTT	CASSFGIIGTDTQYF
-	TRBV30	TRBJ2-5	-	TGTGCCTGGAGTGTACCGCCGAACCAAGAGACCCAGTACTTC	CAWSVPPNQETQYF
-	TRBV25-1	TRBJ2-7	TRBD1	TGTGCCAGCAGTGCAGACAGGGGGCGAAACGAGCAGTACTTC	CASSADRGRNEQYF
many	TRBV25-1	TRBJ2-3	-	TGTGCCAGCATACAGGGCACAGATACGCAGTATTTT	CASIQGTDTQYF
few	TRBV18	TRBJ2-5	-	TGTGCCAGCTCACCAGGGACCCAAAGGCAAGAGACCCAGTACTTC	CASSPGTQRQETQYF
-	TRBV7-9	TRBJ2-7	-	TGTGCCAGCAGCTCGACGACAGGAACCACCTACGAGCAGTACTTC	CASSSTTGTTYEQYF
-	TRBV27	TRBJ2-7	-	TGTGCCAGCAGTTTAGGCCGGGGGGCCCACGAGCAGTACTTC	CASSLGRGAHEQYF
few	TRBV4-2	TRBJ2-3	-	TGTGCCAGCAGCCAAGAGGAAGCAGATACGCAGTATTTT	CASSQEEADTQYF
few	TRBV9	TRBJ2-5	-	TGTGCCAGCAGCATCCGGGACGCGACGGGGACCCAGTACTTC	CASSIRDATGTQYF
-	TRBV2	TRBJ2-1	-	TGTGCCAGTACTGACGGGGGAGAGCAGTTCTTC	CASTDGGEQFF
-	TRBV29-1	TRBJ1-1	-	TGCAGCGTTGACCCAACAGAAGGTAATACTGAAGCTTTCTTT	CSVDPTEGNTEAFF
few	TRBV16	TRBJ2-1	TRBD1	TGTGCCAGCAGCCAATACAGGGGGGCGAGGAATGAGCAGTTCTTC	CASSQYRGARNEQFF
-	TRBV6-5	TRBJ1-2	-	TGTGCCAGCAGTTCTACAGGGTCTAGAGGCTACACCTTC	CASSSTGSRGYTF
-	TRBV19	TRBJ2-5	-	TGTGCCAGTAGTATAGCAGGGGCCGGGGGGACCCAGTACTTC	CASSIAGAGGTQYF